Following are 4 T cell receptor beta chains from one sample sequenced in a study of cytomegalovirus exposure and HLA in healthy donors. 13 Jbeta primers and 60 Vbeta primers were used for the PCR. The data were produced by immunoSEQ multiplex PCR, yet TCRdb's version contains in-frame clones alone and is incomplete. The table for this sample gives more than 95,000 clones. The sample taken for sequencing was PBMCs. All receptors derive from a man aged 30 to 39 in good health and CMV-seronegative.

The V gene is TRBV2, the J gene TRBJ2-1; TRBD2 is a possible D gene (6 bases). Germline V lookup: CDR1 SNHLY, CDR2 FYNNEI. The CDR3 extends over 13 amino acids. Trimming removed 6 bases from V and 3 bases from J, with 9 bases in between. CDR3 loop: CASRETSYNEQFF. As DNA, the CDR3 is TGTGCCAGCAGGGAGACTAGCTACAATGAGCAGTTCTTC.

The chain links TRBV19 to TRBJ1-5; 7 bases agree with TRBD1. CDR1 and CDR2 from the germline V gene are LNHDA and SQIVND (reference sequence). V dropped 9 bases and J dropped 3; count of bases not matched to a gene: 8. The CDR3 contains 14 residues. The CDR3: CASLPGQLNQPQHF. The CDR3 DNA reads TGTGCCAGCCTGCCGGGACAGCTCAATCAGCCCCAGCATTTT.

V and J are TRBV7-3 and TRBJ2-1; 9 bases are a match to TRBD2. The CDR3 covers 14 residues. The V gene end was trimmed by 5 bases and the J gene end by 7 bases; junction bases not matched to a gene: 6. The germline gives CDR1 SGHTA, CDR2 FQGTGA. The CDR3 DNA follows: TGTGCCAGCAGCCCCCGGACTAGCGCGAATGAGCAGTTCTTC. As protein: CASSPRTSANEQFF.

This rearrangement joins TRBV7-6 to TRBJ1-1; TRBD1 is a possible D gene (6 bases). V was cut by 8 bases and J by 7 bases, with 20 bases left in between. The CDR3 consists of 14 residues. In germline, CDR1 is SGHVS, CDR2 FNYEAQ. The chain's CDR3 is CASAISRGSGEAFF. The DNA for the CDR3 is TGTGCCAGCGCAATCTCCAGGGGTTCGGGTGAAGCTTTCTTT.